This TCR beta chain was found in a study of a mutant IDH1 vaccine in newly diagnosed glioma. Study at large: Weeks 1, 3, 5, 7, 11, 15, 19 and 23 were when patients received their eight vaccinations.

TCRdb's table, derived via immunoSEQ multiplex PCR, lists solely in-frame clones and lacks some. The data show approximately 50,000 clones, around 78% seen once. Time point reported: week 5, during vaccination. Every vaccine dose comprised 300 ug of mutant IDH1 20-mer peptide plus topical imiquimod. With regard to this clone: Its antigen is not identified.

This CDR3 spans 15 amino acids. The germline CDR1 and CDR2 sequences are SGHRS and YFSETQ. V dropped 0 bases and J dropped 2 bases, with 11 bases sitting between them. This sequence was found in a man in his forties or fifties with glioma. The specimen was PBMCs, collected from a glioma patient whose treatment included an IDH1 peptide vaccine. This chain links TRBV5-1 with TRBJ1-2; TRBD1 might be the D (5 bases). The CDR3 loop reads CASSLGDGGNYGYTF. The CDR3 nucleotides are TGCGCCAGCAGCTTGGGGGATGGGGGGAACTATGGCTACACCTTC.